This section outlines one TCR beta chain sequence together with its context. Its antigen is unknown. The input lacks base qualities; no much larger clone sits a single base away. For sequencing of the TCRbeta CDR3 region, genomic DNA was extracted from the sorted cells. The immunoSEQ Assay was used for sequencing of TCRbeta CDR3 regions. Sourced from immuneACCESS, this table was stored by TCRdb with only in-frame sequences that have V and J called. A share of the clones is absent; for the studies checked, an unresolved V gene accounts for under half, and the remainder has no known explanation. The sample table contains 130,000 or so clones; only one count was recorded for approximately 92% of them. The ten largest make up around 0.15% of the sample. Patients with autoimmune disease history or receiving systemic immunosuppression were excluded from the trial. Peripheral blood for TCR sequencing was collected from all dose cohorts at baseline, on cycle 4 day 1, and on cycle 7 day 1. The samples were taken from a phase I, first-in-human, multicenter, open-label dose-escalation trial of ivuxolimab. Adults with locally advanced or metastatic head and neck squamous cell, hepatocellular, melanoma or renal cell carcinoma were enrolled in the trial. Before TCR sequencing, CD4+ T cells and CD8+ T cells from peripheral blood were sorted into separate populations.

Spanning cysteine to phenylalanine, the CDR3 consists of 15 amino acids. The DNA shown is the 45-base CDR3, in frame from base 1. Relative to germline, V is 1 base shorter and J is 1 base shorter, with 10 bases between their ends. The germline V gene sets CDR1 to KGHSH and CDR2 to LQKENI. The data were taken from a study of OX40 agonist ivuxolimab in advanced cancers. Study-wide context: Ivuxolimab was an agonistic, fully human IgG2 monoclonal antibody directed against OX40 (CD134), a costimulatory receptor. Prior anti-PD-1, anti-PD-L1 or anti-CTLA-4 therapy was permitted, and checkpoint inhibitors had been received by about 37% of dose-escalation patients. Of the roughly 54 dose-escalation patients, hepatocellular carcinoma was present in about 19, melanoma in roughly 15, renal cell carcinoma in 9 and head and neck cancer in 9. In the dose-escalation cohort, more than 75% of patients were male, and the mean age was approximately 64 years, with a range of roughly 20 to 85. Three dose-escalation patients achieved partial responses, one with hepatocellular carcinoma and two with cutaneous melanoma. Peripheral TCRbeta sequencing was intended to test whether TCR sequence diversity was altered and clonal T-cell expansion was caused by ivuxolimab. The paper reports the monotherapy dose-escalation portion (N of about 54 patients) of the phase I ivuxolimab trial. Intravenous ivuxolimab was administered to patients every 2 weeks at six dose levels: 0.01, 0.1, 0.3, 1.5, 3 and 10 mg/kg. The investigation overall reported the following: Low levels of normalized T-cell clonal expansion were also seen in some patients who did not respond. The antigen specificity of the peripheral T cells that underwent clonal expansion was not determined. In the 0.1-3.0 mg/kg groups, partial responders had among the lowest normalized peripheral clonal expansion, particularly in CD8+ T cells. Clonal expansion of both CD4+ and CD8+ blood T cells was observed from baseline to week 6 at doses 0.1 to 3.0 mg/kg. After ivuxolimab, CD8+ T cells had more expanded clones than CD4+ T cells on average.

The sample in question was CD4+ or CD8+ T cells sorted from blood, obtained in a trial of the OX40 agonist ivuxolimab. The chain is assembled from TRBV18 and TRBJ1-1; possibly the D gene is TRBD1, per 6 matching bases. The TCR comes from an adult with an advanced solid tumor such as melanoma, head and neck, liver or kidney cancer. The CDR3 has the sequence CASSPRTEPNTEAFF. The nucleotide sequence reads as follows: TGTGCCAGCTCACCACGGACAGAGCCGAACACTGAAGCTTTCTTT.